This T cell receptor (beta chain) was found in a study of blood T cell repertoires in COVID-19. Original processing methods: Reference gene primer amplification in the assay estimated nucleated cell counts. Clones were sequenced by immunoSEQ multiplex PCR, and TCRdb holds only the in-frame ones, with some missing. Clone size and the V and J calls come from that table; the DNA yielded D and trimming. The sample holds 230,000 or so clones, about 90% seen once. The CDR3 has 16 residues. Germline V lookup: CDR1 SGHNT, CDR2 YYREEE (reference sequence). After removal of 4 bases from V and 10 bases from J, the junction contained 14 bases not matched to a gene.

Sample: peripheral blood. The chain carries TRBV5-4 and TRBJ1-6; TRBD1 agrees at 7 bases. This receptor was identified in a man between 40 and 49 years old with active or convalescent COVID-19. The CDR3 coding sequence is TGTGCCAGCAGCAATCTCTGGACAGGCGGGGTATCACCCCTCCACTTT. Translation: CASSNLWTGGVSPLHF.